Listed below are T cell receptor beta chains from one sample, sequenced in a study of cytomegalovirus exposure and HLA in healthy donors. The assay was immunoSEQ multiplex PCR, and TCRdb's table has in-frame clones only and misses some. The top ten hold 20% of the sample, which has 120,000 or so clones, approximately 87% seen once. The sequencing sample was made of PBMCs. The receptors come from a man younger than 35 in good health and CMV-seropositive. Each CDR3 is given with its conserved first and last residue. The D gene is left open where the match is weak.

v_call: TRBV19; d_call: .; j_call: TRBJ1-2; cdr3_nt: TGTGCCAGTAGTGTGGGGGACTCGGGAAAATATGGCTACACCTTC; cdr3_aa: CASSVGDSGKYGYTF
v_call: TRBV6-5; d_call: TRBD1; j_call: TRBJ1-2; cdr3_nt: TGTGCCAGCCGCAGGACAGGGGGCGACTATGGCTACACCTTC; cdr3_aa: CASRRTGGDYGYTF
v_call: TRBV5-1; d_call: TRBD2; j_call: TRBJ2-3; cdr3_nt: TGCGCCAGCAGCGCGCGCGGACTAGGGATCGAAACAGATACGCAGTATTTT; cdr3_aa: CASSARGLGIETDTQYF
v_call: TRBV28; d_call: TRBD1; j_call: TRBJ1-5; cdr3_nt: TGTGCCAGCAGTTTACGGGACAGGGCCCAGCATTTT; cdr3_aa: CASSLRDRAQHF
v_call: TRBV7-9; d_call: .; j_call: TRBJ2-7; cdr3_nt: TGTGCCGGGACAAGCTCCTACGAGCAGTACTTC; cdr3_aa: CAGTSSYEQYF
v_call: TRBV2; d_call: TRBD1; j_call: TRBJ1-5; cdr3_nt: TGTGCCAGCAGTACTGGACAGGGCAATCAGCCCCAGCATTTT; cdr3_aa: CASSTGQGNQPQHF
v_call: TRBV6-5; d_call: .; j_call: TRBJ2-6; cdr3_nt: TGTGCCAGCAGTTACTCGATGAGTACTGGGGCCAACGTCCTGACTTTC; cdr3_aa: CASSYSMSTGANVLTF
v_call: TRBV5-4; d_call: TRBD1; j_call: TRBJ1-2; cdr3_nt: TGTGCCAGCAGCCCGGGGGTTGGGGACAGAGACTATGGCTACACCTTC; cdr3_aa: CASSPGVGDRDYGYTF
v_call: TRBV5-5; d_call: TRBD1; j_call: TRBJ1-6; cdr3_nt: TGTGCCAGCAGCTTGGACAGGGGTGTTTCACCCCTCCACTTT; cdr3_aa: CASSLDRGVSPLHF
v_call: TRBV19; d_call: .; j_call: TRBJ2-1; cdr3_nt: TGTGCCAGTACCCCCTCTCGGACAGTCTACAATGAGCAGTTCTTC; cdr3_aa: CASTPSRTVYNEQFF
v_call: TRBV7-2; d_call: TRBD1; j_call: TRBJ2-7; cdr3_nt: TGTGCCAGCAGCTGGGCCGGACAGGTGTCCTACGAGCAGTACTTC; cdr3_aa: CASSWAGQVSYEQYF